The clone carrying this TCR beta chain has a single count. Data came from immunoSEQ multiplex PCR; TCRdb stores just in-frame clones and leaves some out. The table shows about 81,000 clones, with more than 90% occurring only once. This entry comes from a study of blood T cell repertoires in COVID-19. Looking at the study overall: PBMCs, B-cell-depleted T cells, or T cells provided the cDNA or gDNA that made up the material.

This TCR came from a human donor with active COVID-19. The donor label of this sample is uncertain. Sequences were obtained from peripheral blood.

CDR3 amino acids: CASSAQGSGEFF. The CDR3 nucleotides read TGTGCCAGCAGTGCCCAAGGGTCGGGGGAGTTCTTC. V gene TRBV12-3 or TRBV12-4 combines with J gene TRBJ2-1, with D perhaps matching TRBD2 (6 bases). The CDR3 consists of 12 residues. V was shortened by 5 bases and J by 14 bases, with 16 bases between the two germline ends.